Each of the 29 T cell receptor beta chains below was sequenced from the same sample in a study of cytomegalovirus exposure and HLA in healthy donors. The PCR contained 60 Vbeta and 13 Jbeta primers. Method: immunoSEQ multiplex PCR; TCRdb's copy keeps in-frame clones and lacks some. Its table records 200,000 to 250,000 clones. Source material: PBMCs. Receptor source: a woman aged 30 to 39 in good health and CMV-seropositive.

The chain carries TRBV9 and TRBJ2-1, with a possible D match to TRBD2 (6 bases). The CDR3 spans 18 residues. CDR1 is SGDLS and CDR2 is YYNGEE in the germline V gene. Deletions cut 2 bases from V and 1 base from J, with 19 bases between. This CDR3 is CASSVRVEGGASYNEQFF. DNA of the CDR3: TGTGCCAGCAGCGTTCGGGTCGAAGGCGGGGCTTCCTACAATGAGCAGTTCTTC.

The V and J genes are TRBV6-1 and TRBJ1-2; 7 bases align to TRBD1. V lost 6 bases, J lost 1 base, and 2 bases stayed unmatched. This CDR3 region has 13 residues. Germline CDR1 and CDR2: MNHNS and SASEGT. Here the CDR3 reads CASRTGVNYGYTF. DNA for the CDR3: TGTGCCAGCAGAACAGGGGTTAACTATGGCTACACCTTC.

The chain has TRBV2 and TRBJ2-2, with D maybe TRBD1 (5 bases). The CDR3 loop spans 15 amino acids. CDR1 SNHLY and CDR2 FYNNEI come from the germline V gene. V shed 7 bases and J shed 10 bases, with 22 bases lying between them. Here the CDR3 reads CASIFDRSILSELFF. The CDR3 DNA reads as TGTGCCAGCATTTTTGACAGATCAATTTTATCGGAGCTGTTTTTT.

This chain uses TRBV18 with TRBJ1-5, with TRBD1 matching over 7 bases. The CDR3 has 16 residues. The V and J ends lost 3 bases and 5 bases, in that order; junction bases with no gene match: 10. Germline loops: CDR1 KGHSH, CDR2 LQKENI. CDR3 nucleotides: TGTGCCAGCTCACCGGATAGGGGGCGCGGAGATCAGCCCCAGCATTTT. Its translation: CASSPDRGRGDQPQHF.

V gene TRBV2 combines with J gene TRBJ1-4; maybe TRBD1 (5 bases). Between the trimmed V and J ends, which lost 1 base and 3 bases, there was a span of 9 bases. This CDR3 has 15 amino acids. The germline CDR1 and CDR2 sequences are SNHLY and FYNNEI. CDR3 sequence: CASSEEAGPNEKLFF. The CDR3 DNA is TGTGCCAGCAGTGAAGAAGCAGGGCCTAATGAAAAACTGTTTTTT.

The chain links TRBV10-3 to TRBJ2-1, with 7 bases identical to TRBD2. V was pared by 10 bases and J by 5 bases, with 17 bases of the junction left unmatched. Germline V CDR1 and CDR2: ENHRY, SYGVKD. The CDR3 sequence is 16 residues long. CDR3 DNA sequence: TGTGCCACTGTGTTTTCGGGTCTAGCGGATGACAATGAGCAGTTCTTC. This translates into CATVFSGLADDNEQFF.

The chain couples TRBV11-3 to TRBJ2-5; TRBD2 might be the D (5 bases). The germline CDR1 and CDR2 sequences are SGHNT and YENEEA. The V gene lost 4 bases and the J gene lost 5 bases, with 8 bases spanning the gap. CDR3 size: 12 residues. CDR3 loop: CASSSEDETQYF. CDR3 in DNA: TGTGCCAGCAGCTCGGAGGATGAGACCCAGTACTTC. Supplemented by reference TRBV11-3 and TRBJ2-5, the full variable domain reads EAGVVQSPRYKIIEKKQPVAFWCNPISGHNTLYWYLQNLGQGPELLIRYENEEAVDDSQLPKDRFSAERLKGVDSTLKIQPAELGDSAVYLCASSSEDETQYFGPGTRLLVL.

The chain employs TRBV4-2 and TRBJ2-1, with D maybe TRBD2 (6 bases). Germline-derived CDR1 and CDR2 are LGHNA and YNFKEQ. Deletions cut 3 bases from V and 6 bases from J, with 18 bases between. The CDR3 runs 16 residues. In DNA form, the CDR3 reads TGTGCCAGCAGCCAGGCTCTTCGGGGGACTTTCAATGAGCAGTTCTTC. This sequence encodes CASSQALRGTFNEQFF.

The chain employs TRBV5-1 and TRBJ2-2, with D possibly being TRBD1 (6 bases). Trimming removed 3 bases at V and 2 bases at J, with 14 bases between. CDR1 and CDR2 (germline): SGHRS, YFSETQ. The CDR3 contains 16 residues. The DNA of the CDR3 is TGCGCCAGCAGCTCTGGAGTCAGGGGTAACACCGGGGAGCTGTTTTTT. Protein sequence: CASSSGVRGNTGELFF.

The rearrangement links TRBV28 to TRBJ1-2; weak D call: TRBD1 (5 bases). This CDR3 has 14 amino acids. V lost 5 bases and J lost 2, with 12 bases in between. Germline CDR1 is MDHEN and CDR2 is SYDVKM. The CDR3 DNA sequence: TGTGCCAGCAGTCCTGGGGGAGGGAACTATGGCTACACCTTC. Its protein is CASSPGGGNYGYTF.

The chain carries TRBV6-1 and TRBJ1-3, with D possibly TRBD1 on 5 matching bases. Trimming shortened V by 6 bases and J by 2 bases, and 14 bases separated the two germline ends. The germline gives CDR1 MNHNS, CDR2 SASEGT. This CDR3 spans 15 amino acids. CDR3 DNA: TGTGCCAGCAGGGATCAGGGTAGGACTGGAAACACCATATATTTT. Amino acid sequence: CASRDQGRTGNTIYF.

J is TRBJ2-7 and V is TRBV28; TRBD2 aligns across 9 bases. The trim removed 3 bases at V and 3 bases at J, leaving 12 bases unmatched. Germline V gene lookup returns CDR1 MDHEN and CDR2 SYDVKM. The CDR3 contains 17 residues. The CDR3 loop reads CASSFGWREGTGYEQYF. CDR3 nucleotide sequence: TGTGCCAGCAGTTTTGGATGGCGGGAGGGCACGGGCTACGAGCAGTACTTC. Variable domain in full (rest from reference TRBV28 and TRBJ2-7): DVKVTQSSRYLVKRTGEKVFLECVQDMDHENMFWYRQDPGLGLRLIYFSYDVKMKEKGDIPEGYSVSREKKERFSLILESASTNQTSMYLCASSFGWREGTGYEQYFGPGTRLTVT.

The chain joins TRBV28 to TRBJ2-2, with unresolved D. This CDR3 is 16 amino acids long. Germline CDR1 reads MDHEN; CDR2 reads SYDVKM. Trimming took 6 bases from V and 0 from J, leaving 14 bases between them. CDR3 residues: CASSSSGTANTGELFF. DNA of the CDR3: TGTGCCAGCAGCTCATCAGGAACCGCGAACACCGGGGAGCTGTTTTTT.

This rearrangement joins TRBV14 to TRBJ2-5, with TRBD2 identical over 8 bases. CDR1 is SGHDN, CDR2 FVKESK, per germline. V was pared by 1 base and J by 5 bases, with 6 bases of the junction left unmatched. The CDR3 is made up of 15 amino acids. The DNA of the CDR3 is TGTGCCAGCAGCCAAGGGACTAGCCTCGGGGAGACCCAGTACTTC. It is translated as CASSQGTSLGETQYF.

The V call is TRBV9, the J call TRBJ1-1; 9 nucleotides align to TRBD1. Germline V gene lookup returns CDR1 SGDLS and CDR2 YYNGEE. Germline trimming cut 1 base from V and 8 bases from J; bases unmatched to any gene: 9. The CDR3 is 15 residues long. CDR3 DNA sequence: TGTGCCAGCAGCGTATCTCCGGGACAGGGTATAGAAGCTTTCTTT. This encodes CASSVSPGQGIEAFF. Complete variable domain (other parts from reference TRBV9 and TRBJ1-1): DSGVTQTPKHLITATGQRVTLRCSPRSGDLSVYWYQQSLDQGLQFLIQYYNGEERAKGNILERFSAQQFPDLHSELNLSSLELGDSALYFCASSVSPGQGIEAFFGQGTRLTVV.

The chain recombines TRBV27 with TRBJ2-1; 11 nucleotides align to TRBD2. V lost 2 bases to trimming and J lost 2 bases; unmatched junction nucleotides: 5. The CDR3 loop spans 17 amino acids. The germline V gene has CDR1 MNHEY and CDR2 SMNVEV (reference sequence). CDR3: CASSLGTSGSTYNEQFF. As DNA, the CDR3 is TGTGCCAGCAGTTTAGGGACTAGCGGTAGTACCTACAATGAGCAGTTCTTC.

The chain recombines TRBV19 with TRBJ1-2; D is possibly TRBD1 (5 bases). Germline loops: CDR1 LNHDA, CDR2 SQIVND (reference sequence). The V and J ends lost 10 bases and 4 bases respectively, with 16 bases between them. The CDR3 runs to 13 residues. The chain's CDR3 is CATSIGGVYGYTF. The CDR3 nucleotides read TGTGCCACCTCAATTGGGGGGGTCTATGGCTACACCTTC.

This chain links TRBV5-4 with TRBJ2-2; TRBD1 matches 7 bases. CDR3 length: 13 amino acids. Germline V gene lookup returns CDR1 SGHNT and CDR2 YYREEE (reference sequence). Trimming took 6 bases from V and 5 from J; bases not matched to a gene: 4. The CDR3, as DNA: TGTGCCAGCACCGTACAGGGGACCGGGGAGCTGTTTTTT. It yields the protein CASTVQGTGELFF.

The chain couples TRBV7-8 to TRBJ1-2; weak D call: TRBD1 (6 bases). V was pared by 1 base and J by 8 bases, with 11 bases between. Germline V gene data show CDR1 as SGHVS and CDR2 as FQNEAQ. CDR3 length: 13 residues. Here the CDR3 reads CASSLEGGPGYTF. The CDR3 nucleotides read TGTGCCAGCAGCTTAGAGGGGGGGCCCGGCTACACCTTC.

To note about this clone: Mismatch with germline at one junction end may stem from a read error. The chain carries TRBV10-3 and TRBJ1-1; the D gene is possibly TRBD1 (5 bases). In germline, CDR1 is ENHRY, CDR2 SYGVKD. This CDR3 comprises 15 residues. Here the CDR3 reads CATSDGPGLNTEAFF. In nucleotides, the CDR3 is TGTGCCACCAGTGACGGACCAGGGCTTAACACTGAAGCTTTCTTT.

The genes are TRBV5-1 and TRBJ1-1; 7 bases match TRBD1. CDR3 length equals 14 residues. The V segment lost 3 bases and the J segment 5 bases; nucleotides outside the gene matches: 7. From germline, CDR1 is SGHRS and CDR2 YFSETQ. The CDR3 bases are TGCGCCAGCAGCTATAACAGGGGAAATACTGAAGCTTTCTTT. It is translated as CASSYNRGNTEAFF.

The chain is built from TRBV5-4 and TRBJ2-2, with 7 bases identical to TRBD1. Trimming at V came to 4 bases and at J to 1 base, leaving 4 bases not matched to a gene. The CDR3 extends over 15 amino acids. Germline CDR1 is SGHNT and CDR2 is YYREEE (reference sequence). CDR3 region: CASSDGQENTGELFF. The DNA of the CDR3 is TGTGCCAGCAGCGACGGACAGGAGAACACCGGGGAGCTGTTTTTT.

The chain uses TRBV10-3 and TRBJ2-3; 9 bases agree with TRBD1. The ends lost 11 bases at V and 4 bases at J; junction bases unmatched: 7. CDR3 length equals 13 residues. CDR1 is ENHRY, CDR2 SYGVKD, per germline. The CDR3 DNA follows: TGTGCCGGGAGGGACAGGGTGGCAGATACGCAGTATTTT. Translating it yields CAGRDRVADTQYF.

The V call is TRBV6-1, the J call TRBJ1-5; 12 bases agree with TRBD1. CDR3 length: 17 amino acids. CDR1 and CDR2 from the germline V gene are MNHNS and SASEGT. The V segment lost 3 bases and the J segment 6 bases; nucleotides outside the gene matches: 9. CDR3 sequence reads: CASSEVGGQGALQPQHF. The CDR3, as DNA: TGTGCCAGCAGTGAGGTGGGGGGACAGGGGGCTCTTCAGCCCCAGCATTTT.

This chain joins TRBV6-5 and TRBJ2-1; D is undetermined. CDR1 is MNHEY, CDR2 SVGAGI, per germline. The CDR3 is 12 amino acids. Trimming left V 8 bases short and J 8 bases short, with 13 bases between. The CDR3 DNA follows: TGTGCCAGCTCTGGCCTGGGCGATGAGCAGTTCTTC. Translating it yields CASSGLGDEQFF.

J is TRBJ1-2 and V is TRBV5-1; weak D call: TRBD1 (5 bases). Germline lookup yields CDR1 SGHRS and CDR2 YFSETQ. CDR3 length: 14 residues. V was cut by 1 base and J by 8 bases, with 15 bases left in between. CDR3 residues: CASSLNPTGVGYTF. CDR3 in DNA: TGCGCCAGCAGCTTGAACCCCACGGGGGTCGGCTACACCTTC. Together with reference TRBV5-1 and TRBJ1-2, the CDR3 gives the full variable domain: KAGVTQTPRYLIKTRGQQVTLSCSPISGHRSVSWYQQTPGQGLQFLFEYFSETQRNKGNFPGRFSGRQFSNSRSEMNVSTLELGDSALYLCASSLNPTGVGYTFGSGTRLTVV.

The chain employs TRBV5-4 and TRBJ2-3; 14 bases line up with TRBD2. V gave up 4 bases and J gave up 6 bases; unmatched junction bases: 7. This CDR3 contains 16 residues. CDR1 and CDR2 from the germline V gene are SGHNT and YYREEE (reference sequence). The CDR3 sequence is CASSPRLAGGRDTQYF. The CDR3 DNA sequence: TGTGCCAGCAGCCCCAGACTAGCGGGAGGGCGGGATACGCAGTATTTT.

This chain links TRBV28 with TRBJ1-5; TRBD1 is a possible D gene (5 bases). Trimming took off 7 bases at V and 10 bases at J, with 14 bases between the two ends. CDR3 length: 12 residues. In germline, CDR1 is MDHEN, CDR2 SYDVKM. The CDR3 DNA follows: TGTGCCAGCAATCAAGCGCGGGGCCCCCAGCATTTT. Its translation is CASNQARGPQHF.

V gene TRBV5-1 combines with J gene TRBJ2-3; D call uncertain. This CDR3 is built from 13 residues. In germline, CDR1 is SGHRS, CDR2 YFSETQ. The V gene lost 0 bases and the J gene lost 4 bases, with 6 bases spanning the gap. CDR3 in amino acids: CASSLGLPDTQYF. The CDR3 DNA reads TGCGCCAGCAGCTTGGGACTTCCAGATACGCAGTATTTT.